The T cell receptor beta chain under discussion was sequenced for a study of siplizumab effects on memory and regulatory T cells. Regarding the study as a whole: Siplizumab significantly lowered the alloreactive sequences that could be traced to unstimulated CD4+ memory cells.

CDR1 is PRHDT and CDR2 is FYEKMQ in the germline V gene (reference sequence). This CDR3 spans 15 amino acids. V dropped 3 bases and J dropped 1 base, with 13 bases sitting between them. Details on this clone: The target antigen is unknown.

Approximately 93,000 TCR templates per sample were assayed. Produced via immunoSEQ multiplex PCR; TCRdb's table is partial and in-frame only. The top ten hold approximately 3.4% of the sample, which has about 60,000 clones, roughly 83% seen once. The sequence was obtained from a human donor in good health. Sequencing was carried out using memory CD4+ T cells sorted from blood. This chain connects TRBV13 to TRBJ2-7; tentatively, D is TRBD1 (5 bases). CDR3: CASSFRVVSSYEQYF. The CDR3 DNA is TGTGCCAGCAGCTTCAGGGTGGTGTCATCCTACGAGCAGTACTTC.